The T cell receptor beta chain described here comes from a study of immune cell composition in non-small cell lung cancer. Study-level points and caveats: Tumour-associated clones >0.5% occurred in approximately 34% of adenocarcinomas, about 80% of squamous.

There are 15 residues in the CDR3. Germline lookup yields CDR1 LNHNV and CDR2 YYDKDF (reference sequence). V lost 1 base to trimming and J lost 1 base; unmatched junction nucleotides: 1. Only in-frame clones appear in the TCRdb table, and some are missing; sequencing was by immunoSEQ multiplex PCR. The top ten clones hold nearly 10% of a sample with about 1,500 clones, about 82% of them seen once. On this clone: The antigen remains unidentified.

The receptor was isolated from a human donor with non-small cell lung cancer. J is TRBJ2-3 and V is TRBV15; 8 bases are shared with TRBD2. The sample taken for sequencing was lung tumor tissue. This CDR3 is CATSRGAGGTDTQYF. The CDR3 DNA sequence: TGTGCCACCAGCAGAGGAGCGGGGGGCACAGATACGCAGTATTTT. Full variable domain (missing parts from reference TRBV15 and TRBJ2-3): DAMVIQNPRYQVTQFGKPVTLSCSQTLNHNVMYWYQQKSSQAPKLLFHYYDKDFNNEADTPDNFQSRRPNTSFCFLDIRSPGLGDTAMYLCATSRGAGGTDTQYFGPGTRLTVL.